These 12 T cell receptor beta chains came from one sample sequenced in a study of T cells after yellow fever vaccination. TCRdb re-called the 5' RACE reads with MiXCR, one entry per CDR3 protein. The sample has a few hundred thousand distinct CDR3 sequences, about 4% seen once. The sample was PBMCs, taken 5 days after the yellow fever booster vaccination. The receptors shown here come from a man in his late teens or twenties who received the YFV17D yellow fever vaccine.

This clonotype appeared a few times. The V gene is TRBV7-8, the J gene TRBJ2-7, with 11 bases lining up with TRBD2. CDR1 and CDR2 from the germline V gene are SGHVS and FQNEAQ. With 5 bases clipped from V and 7 bases from J, the junction kept 7 bases outside the gene matches. The CDR3 runs 14 residues. The CDR3 DNA reads as TGTGCCAGCAGCCGGGAACTAGCGGGGGTTGAGCAGTACGTC. Translated, it gives CASSRELAGVEQYV.

This clonotype occurred a few times. The V call is TRBV20-1, the J call TRBJ1-5, with 12 nucleotides matching TRBD1. Looked up from germline, CDR1 is DFQATT and CDR2 is SNEGSKA (reference sequence). The J segment lost 0 bases and the V segment lost 7 bases, leaving 16 bases of the junction unmatched. The CDR3 has 19 residues. The chain's CDR3 is CSVLGRGQGALYSNQPQHF. The CDR3 bases are TGCAGTGTTCTAGGGAGGGGACAGGGGGCCCTCTATAGCAATCAGCCCCAGCATTTT.

The chain joins TRBV9 to TRBJ2-1; TRBD1 matches at 9 bases. The CDR3 length is 14 residues. V lost 3 bases and J lost 5; bases outside the gene matches: 3. Looked up from germline, CDR1 is SGDLS and CDR2 is YYNGEE. CDR3 nucleotides: TGTGCCAGCAGCGCGGGACAGGGCCACAATGAGCAGTTCTTC. Protein sequence: CASSAGQGHNEQFF. Combining the CDR3 with reference TRBV9 and TRBJ2-1 gives the whole variable domain DSGVTQTPKHLITATGQRVTLRCSPRSGDLSVYWYQQSLDQGLQFLIQYYNGEERAKGNILERFSAQQFPDLHSELNLSSLELGDSALYFCASSAGQGHNEQFFGPGTRLTVL.

This clonotype was counted a few times. The V call is TRBV7-2, the J call TRBJ2-7, with 10 bases aligning to TRBD1. The CDR3 is 15 amino acids. The trim removed 5 bases at V and 4 bases at J, leaving 8 bases unmatched. The germline V gene has CDR1 SGHTA and CDR2 FQGNSA. The CDR3 DNA is TGTGCCAGCAGCCCACCTCCGGGACAGGGGTACGAGCAGTACTTC. Amino acids: CASSPPPGQGYEQYF. Using reference TRBV7-2 and TRBJ2-7 for the parts outside the CDR3, the full variable domain is GAGVSQSPSNKVTEKGKDVELRCDPISGHTALYWYRQSLGQGLEFLIYFQGNSAPDKSGLPSDRFSAERTGGSVSTLTIQRTQQEDSAVYLCASSPPPGQGYEQYFGPGTRLTVT.

A few counts support this clonotype. J is TRBJ2-1 and V is TRBV6-6, with 9 bases that match TRBD1. V was clipped by 6 bases and J by 1 base; unmatched bases: 7. CDR1 is MNHNY, CDR2 SVGAGI, per germline (reference sequence). The CDR3 is made up of 16 amino acids. The CDR3 nucleotides read TGTGCCAGCAGAACTCCGGGACAGGGTTCCTACAATGAGCAGTTCTTC. This translates into CASRTPGQGSYNEQFF.

The chain recombines TRBV5-1 with TRBJ1-5; no definite D call. Trimming stripped 4 bases from V and 6 bases from J, with 17 bases between. CDR3 length equals 15 residues. Germline CDR1 reads SGHRS; CDR2 reads YFSETQ. CDR3 in DNA: TGCGCCAGCAGCCCGGCCGGGTCAGACCGTCAGCCCCAGCATTTT. As protein: CASSPAGSDRQPQHF.

This clonotype was recorded once. V and J are TRBV3-1 and TRBJ2-2; D is undetermined. Trimming stripped 0 bases from V and 4 bases from J, with 6 bases between. The CDR3 runs 14 residues. Germline lookup yields CDR1 LGHDT and CDR2 YNNKEL (reference sequence). CDR3 region: CASSQDSGTGELFF. Here the CDR3 DNA reads TGTGCCAGCAGCCAAGATTCGGGCACCGGGGAGCTGTTTTTT.

This clonotype was seen repeatedly, ten times or more. This chain uses TRBV6-2 or TRBV6-3 with TRBJ2-1; D gene uncertain. Germline V CDR1 and CDR2: MNHEY, SVGEGT. The V and J ends lost 8 bases and 10 bases respectively, with 18 bases between them. The CDR3 is 13 residues long. In DNA form, the CDR3 reads TGTGCCAGCTCAGAAGTATACCGGGCGGAGCAGTTCTTC. As protein: CASSEVYRAEQFF.

The chain employs TRBV6-5 and TRBJ1-4; D may be TRBD1 (5 bases). Germline CDR1 and CDR2: MNHEY and SVGAGI. CDR3 length: 15 amino acids. V lost 0 bases and J lost 8, with 13 bases in between. CDR3 loop: CASSYSRGDGEKLFF. DNA for the CDR3: TGTGCCAGCAGTTACTCCCGAGGGGACGGGGAAAAACTGTTTTTT.

This clonotype came up a few times. V and J are TRBV7-2 and TRBJ1-6, with D unresolved. This CDR3 comprises 15 residues. The germline CDR1 and CDR2 sequences are SGHTA and FQGNSA. With 7 bases removed from V and 5 bases from J, the gap between germline ends came to 15 bases. DNA for the CDR3: TGTGCCAGCATCATTACTCCCAGCCATAATTCACCCCTCCACTTT. Translated, it gives CASIITPSHNSPLHF.

J is TRBJ2-6 and V is TRBV4-2, with D perhaps TRBD1 (5 bases). V was trimmed by 4 bases and J by 0 bases, leaving 16 bases between them. The CDR3 runs 18 residues. Germline V CDR1 and CDR2: LGHNA, YNFKEQ. CDR3 in amino acids: CASSPQGATGSGANVLTF. The CDR3, as DNA: TGTGCCAGCAGCCCACAAGGGGCGACTGGCTCTGGGGCCAACGTCCTGACTTTC.

This chain connects TRBV4-1 to TRBJ2-7; D is unresolved. The V and J ends lost 1 base and 5 bases respectively, with 9 bases between them. Germline CDR1 is MGHRA and CDR2 is YSYEKL. The CDR3 spans 13 residues. For the CDR3, the DNA is TGCGCCAGCAGCCAAGTCCTCACTAACGAGCAGTACTTC. As protein: CASSQVLTNEQYF.